This T cell receptor (beta chain) was identified during a study of blood T cell repertoires in COVID-19 (dated by TCRdb to 2018 to 2020). Background on the whole study: Collaborator samples came from the United States, Italy and Spain and covered acute and convalescent phases of COVID-19. HLA class I and class II types, where available, came from metadata supplied by the sample provider rather than from assay-based typing. The repertoires were released in a freely available public database meant as a resource for research on the immune response to SARS-CoV-2. Samples came from the ongoing ImmuneRACE study (first 160 participants) plus 1,254 subjects from 6 global collaborators. Sample metadata almost always included a de-identified subject ID, COVID-19 status, age in years and sex. Deeply sampled blood TCRbeta repertoires from subjects exposed to, actively infected with, or recovered from COVID-19 were included in the dataset. The prospective study material was composed of cDNA or gDNA derived from T cells, B-cell-depleted T cells, or PBMCs.

A second Seattle source provided samples from volunteer blood donors who had recovered from COVID-19. Each collaborating institution followed its own protocols to collect whole blood in K2EDTA tubes. For TCRbeta analysis, collaborators shipped samples as frozen whole blood, isolated PBMCs, or DNA extracted from either of those sample types. Worth noting for this clone: Its antigen has not been determined. No much larger clone exists at a distance of one base, and base qualities are not known.

For CDR1 and CDR2, the germline V gene (reference sequence) lists LNHDA and SQIVND. The CDR3 spans 16 residues, from the cysteine through the valine. The read is trimmed to its CDR3 DNA, 48 bases read in frame from base 1. V was cut back by 7 bases and J by 9 bases, leaving a gap of 28 bases between them. TCRbeta CDR3 regions were amplified from genomic DNA by means of the immunoSEQ Assay, a bias-controlled multiplex PCR. Per the original workflow: The number of nucleated cells in each sample was estimated by amplification of reference gene primers within the assay. Sequence reads were collapsed and filtered to measure the absolute abundance of every unique TCRbeta CDR3 rearrangement. For each sample, productive Simpson clonality was calculated as the square root of Simpson's diversity index over productive rearrangements. TCRdb re-hosts the immuneACCESS table, in-frame sequences only. Its copies lack some clones; in the studies checked, an unresolved V gene accounts for under half of them, and the cause for the rest is not known. The DNA was the basis for D and trimming; V, J and clone size are from that table. This sample has under 300,000 clones in its table, and roughly 87% of those were observed once. Approximately 7.9% of the sample belongs to the ten largest clones.

General conclusions and limits of the study: How much clinical and demographic metadata was included differed by source and by participant, and the metadata was provided uncurated.

The sequence links TRBV19 to TRBJ2-7; 6 matching bases give a weak D call of TRBD1. The origin of this receptor is a man aged 55 to 70 who had recovered from COVID-19. The sample comprised peripheral blood. The encoded CDR3 is CASTPHRAAPLSWQYV. The sequenced DNA: TGTGCCAGTACCCCCCACAGGGCAGCCCCCCTATCTTGGCAGTACGTC.